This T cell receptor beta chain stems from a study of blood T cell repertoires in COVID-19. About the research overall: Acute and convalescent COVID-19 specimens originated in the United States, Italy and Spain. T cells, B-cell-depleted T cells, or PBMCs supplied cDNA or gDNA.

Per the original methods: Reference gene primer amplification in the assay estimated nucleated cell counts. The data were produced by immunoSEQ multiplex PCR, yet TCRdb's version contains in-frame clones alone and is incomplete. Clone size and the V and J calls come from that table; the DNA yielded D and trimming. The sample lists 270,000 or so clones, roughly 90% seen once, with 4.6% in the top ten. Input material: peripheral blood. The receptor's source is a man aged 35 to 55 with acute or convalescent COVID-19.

CDR3 loop: CASSKKGEDGYTF. As DNA, the CDR3 is TGTGCCAGCAGCAAAAAAGGGGAGGATGGCTACACCTTC. The gene calls are TRBV21-1 and TRBJ1-2. TRBV21-1 is a pseudogene. The CDR3 covers 13 residues.